One sample yielded the 17 T cell receptor beta chains listed below, sequenced in a study of cytomegalovirus exposure and HLA in healthy donors. Amplification used 60 Vbeta primers and 13 Jbeta primers. Method: immunoSEQ multiplex PCR; TCRdb's copy keeps in-frame clones and lacks some. The sample gives 130,000 or so clones, 81% of which show up once; about 2.4% is in the top ten. Sequencing input: PBMCs. These receptors were collected from a woman between 35 and 50 years old in good health and CMV-seronegative.

A few counts support this clone. The chain uses TRBV5-1 and TRBJ1-1; a possible D gene is TRBD1 (5 bases). V was cut by 1 base and J by 1 base, with 8 bases left in between. CDR1 and CDR2 (germline): SGHRS, YFSETQ. CDR3 length: 14 residues. The CDR3 DNA reads TGCGCCAGCAGCTTGTCCGGGGGGAACACTGAAGCTTTCTTT. It specifies CASSLSGGNTEAFF.

Only one count was recorded for this clone. The genes are TRBV18 and TRBJ2-5; unclear D gene. V was shortened by 4 bases and J by 5 bases, with 11 bases between the two germline ends. The CDR3 contains 13 residues. Germline V gives CDR1 KGHSH, CDR2 LQKENI. CDR3 DNA sequence: TGTGCCAGCTCACAAACTGCTAAGGAGACCCAGTACTTC. This translates into CASSQTAKETQYF.

This chain uses TRBV10-2 with TRBJ1-6, with D possibly TRBD1 on 5 matching bases. CDR1 is WSHSY and CDR2 is SAAADI in the germline V gene. V was pared by 3 bases and J by 7 bases, with 10 bases between. CDR3 length equals 14 residues. CDR3 loop: CASSDRQGNSPLHF. The CDR3 DNA follows: TGCGCCAGCAGTGACCGGCAGGGAAATTCACCCCTCCACTTT.

The chain couples TRBV5-6 to TRBJ1-2; D gene ambiguous. V lost 3 bases and J lost 4, with 13 bases in between. The CDR3 consists of 14 residues. The V gene's germline CDR1 is SGHDT and CDR2 YYEEEE. CDR3 amino acids: CASSSQELTYGYTF. In DNA, the CDR3 is TGTGCCAGCAGCTCCCAGGAACTGACCTATGGCTACACCTTC.

The CDR3 region has the DNA TGTGCCAGCAGCGGAGGGGGACAGGGGACAACTAATGAAAAACTGTTTTTT. The encoded protein is CASSGGGQGTTNEKLFF. V and J are TRBV5-6 and TRBJ1-4; 10 bases line up with TRBD1. CDR3 length: 17 amino acids. The junction had 6 bases not matched to a gene; V was cut back by 4 bases and J by 0 bases. Germline V CDR1 and CDR2: SGHDT, YYEEEE. The entire variable domain, with the rest obtained from reference TRBV5-6 and TRBJ1-4, is as follows: DAGVTQSPTHLIKTRGQQVTLRCSPKSGHDTVSWYQQALGQGPQFIFQYYEEEERQRGNFPDRFSGHQFPNYSSELNVNALLLGDSALYLCASSGGGQGTTNEKLFFGSGTQLSVL.

The gene calls are TRBV9 and TRBJ1-5; D is uncertain. This CDR3 contains 13 residues. Between the trimmed V and J ends, which lost 4 bases and 4 bases, there was a span of 9 bases. Germline V gene data show CDR1 as SGDLS and CDR2 as YYNGEE. The CDR3 reads CASSPGSNQPQHF. DNA for the CDR3: TGTGCCAGCAGCCCGGGGTCGAATCAGCCCCAGCATTTT. Filled out from reference TRBV9 and TRBJ1-5, the complete variable domain reads DSGVTQTPKHLITATGQRVTLRCSPRSGDLSVYWYQQSLDQGLQFLIQYYNGEERAKGNILERFSAQQFPDLHSELNLSSLELGDSALYFCASSPGSNQPQHFGDGTRLSIL.

The chain links TRBV29-1 to TRBJ2-7; a possible D gene is TRBD2 (5 bases). Deletions cut 6 bases from V and 0 bases from J, with 21 bases between. CDR1 and CDR2 (germline): SQVTM, ANQGSEA. The CDR3 runs to 16 residues. This CDR3 reads CSVSGGVSKSSYEQYF. The DNA of the CDR3 is TGCAGCGTCAGCGGAGGAGTCTCAAAAAGCTCCTACGAGCAGTACTTC.

This clone has a handful of counts. This chain links TRBV28 with TRBJ1-1; no clear D. This CDR3 has 13 amino acids. The V end was cut by 7 bases, the J end by 4 bases, with 13 bases between. The germline V gene has CDR1 MDHEN and CDR2 SYDVKM. For the CDR3, the DNA is TGTGCCAGCACCTTCGGGGTGAGCACTGAAGCTTTCTTT. It encodes CASTFGVSTEAFF.

This clone was seen a handful of times. The genes are TRBV6-5 and TRBJ1-4; D unclear. The germline V gene encodes CDR1 MNHEY and CDR2 SVGAGI. V gave up 6 bases and J gave up 5 bases, with 10 bases separating them. The CDR3 is 13 amino acids. CDR3 sequence reads: CASSYSWNEKLFF. DNA of the CDR3: TGTGCCAGCAGCTATAGTTGGAATGAAAAACTGTTTTTT.

This chain connects TRBV18 to TRBJ2-7, with 11 bases fitting TRBD1. The junction had 4 bases not matched to a gene; V was cut back by 2 bases and J by 1 base. Germline V gives CDR1 KGHSH, CDR2 LQKENI. The CDR3 loop spans 16 amino acids. The CDR3 sequence: CASSPFGTGGSYEQYF. The CDR3 bases are TGTGCCAGCTCACCATTCGGGACAGGGGGTTCCTACGAGCAGTACTTC.

This clone came up a few times. The chain carries TRBV11-2 and TRBJ1-2; 9 bases line up with TRBD1. The J segment lost 0 bases and the V segment lost 1 base, leaving 0 bases of the junction unmatched. Germline V gene lookup returns CDR1 SGHAT and CDR2 FQNNGV. The CDR3 is 15 amino acids. The CDR3 DNA reads TGTGCCAGCAGCTTAGGACAGGGGGCTAACTATGGCTACACCTTC. Protein product: CASSLGQGANYGYTF.

The V call is TRBV18, the J call TRBJ2-2; D is unclear. Germline CDR1 and CDR2: KGHSH and LQKENI. This CDR3 is 13 amino acids long. V was clipped by 3 bases and J by 6 bases, with 8 bases between them. This CDR3 reads CASSPPGAGELFF. The CDR3 DNA sequence: TGTGCCAGCTCACCTCCAGGCGCCGGGGAGCTGTTTTTT.

The CDR3 spells CASSLGTKRVYAGYTF. DNA for the CDR3: TGTGCCAGCAGCCTCGGGACTAAAAGGGTCTATGCAGGCTACACCTTC. The V and J genes are TRBV28 and TRBJ1-2, with D possibly matching TRBD1 (5 bases). The CDR3 consists of 16 residues. With 6 bases removed from V and 8 bases from J, the gap between germline ends came to 25 bases. In germline, CDR1 is MDHEN, CDR2 SYDVKM.

This clone showed up just a few times. The chain couples TRBV10-3 to TRBJ1-1; 10 bases line up with TRBD1. Germline trimming cut 10 bases from V and 6 bases from J; bases unmatched to any gene: 8. The CDR3 contains 13 residues. Germline CDR1 reads ENHRY; CDR2 reads SYGVKD. CDR3: CASGRTGGPEAFF. The CDR3 region has the DNA TGTGCCAGCGGCAGGACAGGGGGGCCTGAAGCTTTCTTT.

The V and J genes are TRBV14 and TRBJ1-2; 7 bases are a match to TRBD1. The CDR3 spans 14 residues. Germline loops: CDR1 SGHDN, CDR2 FVKESK. V shed 0 bases and J 8 bases; nucleotides not matched to a gene: 6. The CDR3 loop reads CASSQEARGSGYTF. In DNA form, the CDR3 reads TGTGCCAGCAGCCAAGAAGCCAGGGGGTCGGGCTACACCTTC.

V and J are TRBV30 and TRBJ2-7; perhaps TRBD1 as D (6 bases). The V gene lost 1 base and the J gene lost 4 bases, with 17 bases spanning the gap. The CDR3 covers 15 residues. Germline loops: CDR1 GTSNPN, CDR2 SVGIG (reference sequence). CDR3 nucleotides: TGTGCCTGGAGTGCAGACCAGGGGTTTTCTTACGAGCAGTACTTC. Protein sequence: CAWSADQGFSYEQYF.

The V call is TRBV7-3, the J call TRBJ2-7, with a possible D match to TRBD2 (5 bases). The CDR3 consists of 13 residues. V lost 4 bases to trimming and J lost 6 bases, with 13 bases between them. CDR1 is SGHTA and CDR2 is FQGTGA in the germline V gene. This CDR3 is CASSSQPGSEQYF. DNA of the CDR3: TGTGCCAGCAGCTCGCAACCGGGAAGCGAGCAGTACTTC.